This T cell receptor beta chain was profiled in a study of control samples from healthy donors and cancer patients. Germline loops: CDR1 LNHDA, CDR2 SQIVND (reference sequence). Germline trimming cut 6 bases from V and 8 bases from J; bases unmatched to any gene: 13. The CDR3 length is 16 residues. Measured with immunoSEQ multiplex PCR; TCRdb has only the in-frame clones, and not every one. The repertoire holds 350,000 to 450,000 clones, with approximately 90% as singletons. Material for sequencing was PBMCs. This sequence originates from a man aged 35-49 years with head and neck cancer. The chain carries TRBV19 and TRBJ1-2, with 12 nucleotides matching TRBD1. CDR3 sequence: CASRNLTGTGGDGYTF. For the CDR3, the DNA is TGTGCCAGTAGGAATCTTACCGGGACAGGGGGCGACGGCTACACCTTC. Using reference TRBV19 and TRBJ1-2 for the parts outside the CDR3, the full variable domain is DGGITQSPKYLFRKEGQNVTLSCEQNLNHDAMYWYRQDPGQGLRLIYYSQIVNDFQKGDIAEGYSVSREKKESFPLTVTSAQKNPTAFYLCASRNLTGTGGDGYTFGSGTRLTVV.